This TCR beta chain is from a study of blood T cell repertoires in COVID-19. Clones were sequenced by immunoSEQ multiplex PCR, and TCRdb holds only the in-frame ones, with some missing. The data contain roughly 190,000 clones, roughly four fifths of them singletons. The V and J ends lost 1 base and 1 base, in that order; junction bases with no gene match: 5. The length of the CDR3 is 16 residues. Germline lookup yields CDR1 MDHEN and CDR2 SYDVKM. The sample comprised peripheral blood. The source of this sequence is a young man with active or convalescent COVID-19. The chain employs TRBV28 and TRBJ2-5; 8 bases align to TRBD2. The CDR3 nucleotides read TGTGCCAGCAGTTTATCTTTGAGCGGGGGCCAAGAGACCCAGTACTTC. This encodes CASSLSLSGGQETQYF.